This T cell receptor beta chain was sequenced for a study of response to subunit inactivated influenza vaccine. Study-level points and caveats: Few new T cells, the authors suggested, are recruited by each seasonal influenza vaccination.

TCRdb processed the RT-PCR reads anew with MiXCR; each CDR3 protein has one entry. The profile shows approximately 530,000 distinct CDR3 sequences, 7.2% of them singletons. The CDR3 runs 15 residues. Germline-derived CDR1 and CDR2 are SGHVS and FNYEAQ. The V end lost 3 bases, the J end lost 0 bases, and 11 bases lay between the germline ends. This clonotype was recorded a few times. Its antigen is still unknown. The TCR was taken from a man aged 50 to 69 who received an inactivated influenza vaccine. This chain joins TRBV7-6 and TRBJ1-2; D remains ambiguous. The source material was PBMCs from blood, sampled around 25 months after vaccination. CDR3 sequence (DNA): TGTGCCAGCAGCTTCGGACGGTTAGCTAACTATGGCTACACCTTC. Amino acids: CASSFGRLANYGYTF.